The present T cell receptor (beta chain) was sequenced within a study of shared clonotypes between healthy human individuals. V lost 1 base and J lost 6, with 3 bases in between. The CDR3 runs 12 residues. In germline, CDR1 is SEHNR, CDR2 FQNEAQ (reference sequence). Here immunoSEQ multiplex PCR was the method, and the copy in TCRdb shows in-frame clones only, minus some. The data hold about 1 million clones, with about 75% observed a single time. The receptor was derived from a man aged 18 to 29 in good health. Sample: memory CD4+ T cells sorted from blood. The subset here: CD45RA-negative fraction. V is TRBV7-9 and J is TRBJ1-4; no clear D. In nucleotides, the CDR3 is TGTGCCAGCAGCTTAGTAGATGAAAAACTGTTTTTT. Its translation: CASSLVDEKLFF.